The clone carrying this TCR beta chain was observed many times. Its antigen is unidentified. Using RNA template, CDR3s of TCR alpha and beta were amplified with iRepertoire arm-PCR. One-step reverse transcription and amplification started from approximately 100-400 ng of tissue mRNA or PBMC total RNA. Via MiXCR, TCRdb re-called the multiplex PCR reads, giving one row per CDR3 protein. The sample lists 300,000 to 450,000 distinct CDR3 sequences, 41% occurring once. This CDR3 region has 14 residues. Germline assignment: CDR1 LGHDT and CDR2 YNNKEL (reference sequence). V trimming: 3 bases; J trimming: 4 bases; junction bases outside the gene matches: 6. This record comes from a study of glioma-infiltrating T cells. General study points: Non-neoplastic patients had below-expected tissue-blood divergence, while all gliomas exceeded expectation. A blood CDR3 motif signature was depleted in highly divergent patients.

This receptor was obtained from a human donor with low-grade glioma or glioblastoma, undergoing nonglioma brain surgery, or in good health (not recorded which). Sequencing used glioma tissue, nonneoplastic brain tissue, or PBMCs (not recorded which). This rearrangement joins TRBV3-1 to TRBJ2-7; 7 bases map to TRBD2. The CDR3 here is CASSQRTSQYEQYF. The CDR3 DNA reads as TGTGCCAGCAGCCAGCGGACTAGTCAGTACGAGCAGTACTTC.